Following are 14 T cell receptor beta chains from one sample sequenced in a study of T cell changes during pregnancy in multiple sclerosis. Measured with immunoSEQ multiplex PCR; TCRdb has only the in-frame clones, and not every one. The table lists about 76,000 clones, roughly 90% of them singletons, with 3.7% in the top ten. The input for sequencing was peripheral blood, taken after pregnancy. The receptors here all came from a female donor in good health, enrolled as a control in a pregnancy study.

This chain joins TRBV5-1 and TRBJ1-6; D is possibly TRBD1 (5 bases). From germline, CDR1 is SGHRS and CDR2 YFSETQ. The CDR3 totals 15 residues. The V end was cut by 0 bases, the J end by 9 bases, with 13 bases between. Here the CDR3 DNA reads TGCGCCAGCAGCTTGGATGGGGGGGGAAGTTCACCCCTCCACTTT. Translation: CASSLDGGGSSPLHF.

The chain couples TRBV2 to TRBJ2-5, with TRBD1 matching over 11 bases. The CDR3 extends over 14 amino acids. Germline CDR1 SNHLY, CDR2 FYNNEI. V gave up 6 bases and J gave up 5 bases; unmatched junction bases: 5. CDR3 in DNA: TGTGCCAGCAGCCGGGACAGGGGGTCTGAGACCCAGTACTTC. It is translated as CASSRDRGSETQYF.

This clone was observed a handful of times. The CDR3 sequence is CASIWTGGGANVLTF. DNA for the CDR3: TGTGCCAGTATATGGACCGGAGGTGGGGCCAACGTCCTGACTTTC. V usage is TRBV19 and J usage is TRBJ2-6; D possibly corresponds to TRBD2 (5 bases). Germline V gene sequence: CDR1 LNHDA, CDR2 SQIVND (reference sequence). Trimming stripped 7 bases from V and 3 bases from J, with 13 bases between. This CDR3 comprises 15 residues.

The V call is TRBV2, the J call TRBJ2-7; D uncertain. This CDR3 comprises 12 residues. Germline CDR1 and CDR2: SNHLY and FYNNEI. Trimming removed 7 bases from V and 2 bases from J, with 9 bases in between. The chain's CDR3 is CASTDGAYEQYF. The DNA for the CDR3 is TGTGCCAGCACCGACGGAGCCTACGAGCAGTACTTC.

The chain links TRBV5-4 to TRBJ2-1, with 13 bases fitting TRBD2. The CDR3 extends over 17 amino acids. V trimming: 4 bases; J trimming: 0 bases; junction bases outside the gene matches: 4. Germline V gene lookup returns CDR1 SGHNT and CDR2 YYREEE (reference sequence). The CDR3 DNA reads TGTGCCAGCAGCAAGGGACTAGCGGGGAACTCCTACAATGAGCAGTTCTTC. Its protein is CASSKGLAGNSYNEQFF.

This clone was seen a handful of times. The CDR3 is CASTSFPGSYEQYF. CDR3 sequence (DNA): TGTGCCAGTACGTCGTTCCCCGGGTCCTACGAGCAGTACTTC. J is TRBJ2-7 and V is TRBV19; D gene unclear. Germline V gene data show CDR1 as LNHDA and CDR2 as SQIVND (reference sequence). Trimming removed 7 bases from V and 1 base from J, with 14 bases in between. This CDR3 region has 14 residues.

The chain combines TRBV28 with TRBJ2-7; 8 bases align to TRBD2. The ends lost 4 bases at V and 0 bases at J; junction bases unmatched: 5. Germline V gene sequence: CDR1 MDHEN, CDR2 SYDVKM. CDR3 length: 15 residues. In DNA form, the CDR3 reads TGTGCCAGCAGTTCCACTAGCGGCTTCTCCTACGAGCAGTACTTC. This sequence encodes CASSSTSGFSYEQYF. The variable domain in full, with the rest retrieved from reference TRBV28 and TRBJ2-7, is DVKVTQSSRYLVKRTGEKVFLECVQDMDHENMFWYRQDPGLGLRLIYFSYDVKMKEKGDIPEGYSVSREKKERFSLILESASTNQTSMYLCASSSTSGFSYEQYFGPGTRLTVT.

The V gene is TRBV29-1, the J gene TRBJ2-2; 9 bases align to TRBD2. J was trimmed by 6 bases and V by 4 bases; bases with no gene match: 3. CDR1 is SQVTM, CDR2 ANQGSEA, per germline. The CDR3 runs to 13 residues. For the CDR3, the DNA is TGCAGCGTTGTAAGCGGGAGGTCCGGGGAGCTGTTTTTT. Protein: CSVVSGRSGELFF.

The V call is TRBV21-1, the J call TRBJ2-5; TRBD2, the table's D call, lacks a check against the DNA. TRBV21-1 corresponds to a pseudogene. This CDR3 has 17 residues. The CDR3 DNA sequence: TGTGCCAGCAGCAACCATCGGGCTAGCGGGGACCAAGAGACCCAGTACTTC. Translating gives CASSNHRASGDQETQYF.

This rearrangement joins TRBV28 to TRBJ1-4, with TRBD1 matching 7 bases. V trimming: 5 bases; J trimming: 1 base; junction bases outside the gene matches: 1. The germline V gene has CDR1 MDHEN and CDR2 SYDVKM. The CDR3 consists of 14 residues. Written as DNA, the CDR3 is TGTGCCAGCAGTCGGGACAGAACTAATGAAAAACTGTTTTTT. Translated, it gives CASSRDRTNEKLFF.

CDR3 sequence reads: CASSGSGTGELFF. CDR3 coding DNA: TGTGCCAGCAGCGGGAGTGGCACCGGGGAGCTGTTTTTT. This chain connects TRBV28 to TRBJ2-2; tentative D call: TRBD2 (6 bases). The CDR3 covers 13 residues. The V gene's germline CDR1 is MDHEN and CDR2 SYDVKM. V was clipped by 6 bases and J by 4 bases, with 9 bases between them.

CDR3 nucleotides: TGTGCCAGCAGCTTACCCCCCGGTGGCTACACCTTC. Its protein is CASSLPPGGYTF. This sequence joins TRBV7-9 and TRBJ1-2, with D uncertain. The CDR3 has 12 residues. V shed 2 bases and J shed 7 bases, with 8 bases lying between them. Germline CDR1 and CDR2: SEHNR and FQNEAQ (reference sequence).

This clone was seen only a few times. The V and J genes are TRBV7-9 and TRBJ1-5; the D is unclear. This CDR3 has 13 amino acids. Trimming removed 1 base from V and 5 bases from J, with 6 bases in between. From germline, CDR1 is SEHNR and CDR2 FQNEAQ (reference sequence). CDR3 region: CASSLERDQPQHF. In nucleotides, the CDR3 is TGTGCCAGCAGCTTAGAGCGGGATCAGCCCCAGCATTTT.

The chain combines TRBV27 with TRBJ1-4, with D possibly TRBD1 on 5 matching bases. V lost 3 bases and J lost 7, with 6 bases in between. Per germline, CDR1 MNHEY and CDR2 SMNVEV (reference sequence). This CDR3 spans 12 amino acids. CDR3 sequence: CASSFGGEKLFF. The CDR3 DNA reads TGTGCCAGCAGTTTCGGGGGTGAAAAACTGTTTTTT.